The 25 T cell receptor beta chains reported below all come from one sample, sequenced in a study of OX40 agonist ivuxolimab in advanced cancers. This table comes from immunoSEQ multiplex PCR, and its TCRdb copy is limited to in-frame clones, with some not included. The table includes 60,000 or so clones, 84% detected once. This material consisted of CD4+ or CD8+ T cells sorted from blood, taken in a trial of the OX40 agonist ivuxolimab. The origin of the receptors is an adult with an advanced solid tumor such as melanoma, head and neck, liver or kidney cancer.

This chain uses TRBV30 with TRBJ2-3; D ambiguous. V dropped 3 bases and J dropped 5 bases, with 6 bases sitting between them. The CDR3 is 11 amino acids. The germline V gene encodes CDR1 GTSNPN and CDR2 SVGIG (reference sequence). The CDR3 spells CAWRARDTQYF. CDR3 nucleotides: TGTGCCTGGAGGGCTAGAGATACGCAGTATTTT.

This clone has only one observation. This sequence joins TRBV6-1 and TRBJ1-1; D may be TRBD1 (6 bases). The CDR3 is 13 amino acids. V lost 4 bases to trimming and J lost 5 bases, with 11 bases between them. Germline-derived CDR1 and CDR2 are MNHNS and SASEGT. The CDR3 spells CASSATGKTEAFF. DNA of the CDR3: TGTGCCAGCAGTGCCACAGGGAAGACTGAAGCTTTCTTT.

This clone was seen just once. The gene calls are TRBV5-1 and TRBJ2-3; tentatively, D is TRBD1 or TRBD2 (5 bases each). Germline-derived CDR1 and CDR2 are SGHRS and YFSETQ. V was pared by 4 bases and J by 1 base, with 13 bases between. This CDR3 comprises 15 residues. The CDR3 bases are TGCGCCAGCAGCCCGGTAGGGACGGGCACAGATACGCAGTATTTT. It codes for CASSPVGTGTDTQYF.

V and J are TRBV5-8 and TRBJ2-7; D is unresolved. Trimming removed 1 base from V and 4 bases from J, with 9 bases in between. This CDR3 is built from 13 residues. Germline assignment: CDR1 SGHTS and CDR2 YDEGEE. CDR3 sequence: CASSLQPLYEQYF. The CDR3 nucleotides read TGTGCCAGCAGCTTGCAACCCCTTTACGAGCAGTACTTC.

The genes are TRBV13 and TRBJ2-1; D is undetermined. The CDR3 runs 12 residues. CDR1 is PRHDT, CDR2 FYEKMQ, per germline (reference sequence). V dropped 0 bases and J dropped 7 bases, with 4 bases sitting between them. The CDR3 DNA reads TGTGCCAGCAGCTTAGGACAGAATGAGCAGTTCTTC. This encodes CASSLGQNEQFF.

This clone has only a few counts. The CDR3 DNA reads as TGTGCCAGCAGTGAATATGGAGGGGAAGGGCAGTTCTTC. Encoded protein: CASSEYGGEGQFF. The V gene is TRBV2, the J gene TRBJ2-1, with a tentative D call TRBD2 (6 bases). Trimming took off 2 bases at V and 12 bases at J, with 14 bases between the two ends. The CDR3 is made up of 13 amino acids. CDR1 and CDR2 (germline): SNHLY, FYNNEI.

This rearrangement joins TRBV4-3 to TRBJ2-7; D not certain. CDR1 is LGHNA, CDR2 YSLEER, per germline. Trimming shortened V by 1 base and J by 2 bases, and 12 bases separated the two germline ends. There are 15 residues in the CDR3. CDR3 protein: CASSQGYSTAYEQYF. The DNA of the CDR3 is TGCGCCAGCAGCCAAGGGTACAGCACGGCCTACGAGCAGTACTTC.

The V gene is TRBV10-1, the J gene TRBJ2-1; a possible D gene is TRBD1 (6 bases). This CDR3 is 13 amino acids long. The V and J ends lost 6 bases and 9 bases respectively, with 15 bases between them. Germline lookup yields CDR1 WNHNN and CDR2 SYGVQD (reference sequence). The CDR3 DNA reads as TGCGCCAGCAGGAAGACAGGAGGCGGTGAGCAGTTCTTC. It is translated as CASRKTGGGEQFF.

The V gene is TRBV6-6, the J gene TRBJ2-1; 7 bases align to TRBD2. With V trimmed by 4 bases and J by 8 bases, 5 bases remained unmatched. Germline CDR1 reads MNHNY; CDR2 reads SVGAGI (reference sequence). The CDR3 is made up of 13 amino acids. The CDR3 loop reads CASSWGTTDEQFF. CDR3 DNA: TGTGCCAGCAGTTGGGGGACTACGGATGAGCAGTTCTTC.

The chain is built from TRBV5-1 and TRBJ2-7, with 7 positions matching TRBD2. The germline CDR1 and CDR2 sequences are SGHRS and YFSETQ. The CDR3 is 14 amino acids. The junction had 11 bases not matched to a gene; V was cut back by 6 bases and J by 5 bases. CDR3 amino acids: CASNELGGDDEQYF. CDR3 nucleotides: TGCGCCAGCAACGAATTGGGAGGGGACGACGAGCAGTACTTC. Together with reference TRBV5-1 and TRBJ2-7, the CDR3 gives the full variable domain: KAGVTQTPRYLIKTRGQQVTLSCSPISGHRSVSWYQQTPGQGLQFLFEYFSETQRNKGNFPGRFSGRQFSNSRSEMNVSTLELGDSALYLCASNELGGDDEQYFGPGTRLTVT.

The rearrangement uses TRBV30 and TRBJ1-2, with D unclear. This CDR3 comprises 13 residues. Between the trimmed V and J ends, which lost 0 bases and 8 bases, there was a span of 13 bases. The germline V gene encodes CDR1 GTSNPN and CDR2 SVGIG (reference sequence). This CDR3 is CAWSVKQAGGYTF. The DNA of the CDR3 is TGTGCCTGGAGTGTAAAGCAGGCGGGGGGCTACACCTTC.

V is TRBV7-8 and J is TRBJ2-7, with a tentative D call TRBD1 (5 bases). Germline assignment: CDR1 SGHVS and CDR2 FQNEAQ. V was pared by 3 bases and J by 7 bases, with 19 bases between. This CDR3 region has 15 residues. This CDR3 is CASSLGLRVVMEQYF. CDR3 bases: TGTGCCAGCAGCTTGGGGCTCCGAGTGGTAATGGAGCAGTACTTC. The full variable domain, its missing parts supplied by reference TRBV7-8 and TRBJ2-7, is GAGVSQSPRYKVAKRGQDVALRCDPISGHVSLFWYQQALGQGPEFLTYFQNEAQLDKSGLPSDRFFAERPEGSVSTLKIQRTQQEDSAVYLCASSLGLRVVMEQYFGPGTRLTVT.

Written as DNA, the CDR3 is TGTGCCAGCAGTGGGGACAGGGCGAGCTCCTACGAGCAGTACTTC. It translates to CASSGDRASSYEQYF. The chain recombines TRBV2 with TRBJ2-7; TRBD1 aligns across 9 bases. Germline-derived CDR1 and CDR2 are SNHLY and FYNNEI. The ends lost 4 bases at V and 0 bases at J; junction bases unmatched: 4. This CDR3 has 15 amino acids.

This sequence joins TRBV9 and TRBJ2-2; 9 nucleotides line up with TRBD2. Germline V gene sequence: CDR1 SGDLS, CDR2 YYNGEE. V lost 3 bases, J lost 3 bases, and 6 bases stayed unmatched. The length of the CDR3 is 16 residues. The CDR3 here is CASSAQGLAYTGELFF. CDR3 DNA: TGTGCCAGCAGCGCTCAGGGACTAGCTTACACCGGGGAGCTGTTTTTT. The full variable domain, its missing parts supplied by reference TRBV9 and TRBJ2-2, is DSGVTQTPKHLITATGQRVTLRCSPRSGDLSVYWYQQSLDQGLQFLIQYYNGEERAKGNILERFSAQQFPDLHSELNLSSLELGDSALYFCASSAQGLAYTGELFFGEGSRLTVL.

This clone appeared a single time. The CDR3 reads CASSSGQGVWETQYF. The CDR3 DNA reads TGTGCCAGCAGCTCCGGACAGGGCGTTTGGGAGACCCAGTACTTC. The chain combines TRBV5-6 with TRBJ2-5, with 8 bases identical to TRBD1. The V gene end was trimmed by 3 bases and the J gene end by 5 bases; junction bases not matched to a gene: 9. The CDR3 length is 15 residues. Germline loops: CDR1 SGHDT, CDR2 YYEEEE.

This chain joins TRBV25-1 and TRBJ1-1; D not resolved. CDR1 MGHDK and CDR2 SYGVNS come from the germline V gene. The CDR3 has 14 amino acids. Trimming took off 2 bases at V and 7 bases at J, with 14 bases between the two ends. Here the CDR3 reads CASSEDGRIFEAFF. The CDR3 nucleotides are TGTGCCAGCAGTGAAGACGGCAGGATTTTTGAAGCTTTCTTT.

This sequence joins TRBV6-1 and TRBJ2-7, with 8 nucleotides matching TRBD1. Trimming at V came to 0 bases and at J to 6 bases, leaving 10 bases not matched to a gene. Germline lookup yields CDR1 MNHNS and CDR2 SASEGT. CDR3 length equals 16 residues. The CDR3 DNA sequence: TGTGCCAGCAGTGAAGCGGGGATTTCAGGGGGCGGCGAGCAGTACTTC. This gives the protein CASSEAGISGGGEQYF.

The genes are TRBV7-9 and TRBJ2-5; no firm D call. Per the germline V gene, CDR1 is SEHNR and CDR2 is FQNEAQ (reference sequence). This CDR3 has 13 residues. The V and J ends lost 5 bases and 1 base respectively, with 8 bases between them. CDR3 sequence reads: CASSVGGQETQYF. CDR3 nucleotides: TGTGCCAGCAGCGTCGGTGGCCAAGAGACCCAGTACTTC.

Here the CDR3 reads CASRSRGGWSTEAFF. CDR3 nucleotide sequence: TGTGCCAGCAGGTCAAGGGGGGGGTGGAGCACTGAAGCTTTCTTT. The rearrangement joins TRBV6-5 to TRBJ1-1; weak D call: TRBD1 (6 bases). CDR3 length: 15 residues. Germline V lookup: CDR1 MNHEY, CDR2 SVGAGI. V lost 6 bases, J lost 4 bases, and 18 bases lay in between.

This clone was counted a single time. This chain joins TRBV7-9 and TRBJ2-5, with D perhaps TRBD2 (5 bases). Germline CDR1 reads SEHNR; CDR2 reads FQNEAQ (reference sequence). CDR3 length: 15 residues. Trimming shortened V by 1 base and J by 5 bases, and 14 bases separated the two germline ends. The CDR3 loop is CASSLGAARRETQYF. CDR3 DNA sequence: TGTGCCAGCAGCTTAGGGGCAGCCCGGAGGGAGACCCAGTACTTC.

The chain combines TRBV25-1 with TRBJ2-7; D not resolved. Germline assignment: CDR1 MGHDK and CDR2 SYGVNS. V gave up 5 bases and J gave up 0 bases, with 11 bases separating them. The CDR3 is 14 amino acids. CDR3 bases: TGTGCCAGCAGTAAGAAAGGCCTCTCCTACGAGCAGTACTTC. Amino acids: CASSKKGLSYEQYF.

In its sample, this clone was seen a few times. The rearrangement uses TRBV19 and TRBJ1-5; a possible D gene is TRBD1 (5 bases). Germline CDR1 reads LNHDA; CDR2 reads SQIVND (reference sequence). The CDR3 runs 17 residues. V was cut by 1 base and J by 3 bases, with 16 bases left in between. In DNA form, the CDR3 reads TGTGCCAGTAGTATAGGCCTTATCCAGGGAATCAATCAGCCCCAGCATTTT. It is translated as CASSIGLIQGINQPQHF.

The gene calls are TRBV7-9 and TRBJ2-3, with a possible D match to TRBD1 (5 bases). V lost 0 bases, J lost 4 bases, and 17 bases lay in between. Germline V gives CDR1 SEHNR, CDR2 FQNEAQ (reference sequence). The CDR3 contains 17 residues. CDR3 region: CASSLAKEQVVADTQYF. The DNA for the CDR3 is TGTGCCAGCAGCTTAGCTAAAGAACAGGTAGTCGCAGATACGCAGTATTTT.

The rearrangement uses TRBV6-5 and TRBJ2-3; D may be TRBD1 or TRBD2 (6 bases each). The CDR3 spans 15 residues. Germline V lookup: CDR1 MNHEY, CDR2 SVGAGI. V lost 2 bases and J lost 4, with 13 bases in between. The CDR3 spells CASSYRGGSSDTQYF. CDR3 in DNA: TGTGCCAGCAGTTACCGAGGGGGGAGTTCAGATACGCAGTATTTT.

V and J are TRBV5-4 and TRBJ1-1; D not certain. The germline V gene encodes CDR1 SGHNT and CDR2 YYREEE (reference sequence). This CDR3 comprises 15 residues. The V end was cut by 1 base, the J end by 3 bases, with 13 bases between. This CDR3 is CASSLTKGGYTEAFF. Here the CDR3 DNA reads TGTGCCAGCAGCTTGACTAAGGGAGGATACACTGAAGCTTTCTTT.